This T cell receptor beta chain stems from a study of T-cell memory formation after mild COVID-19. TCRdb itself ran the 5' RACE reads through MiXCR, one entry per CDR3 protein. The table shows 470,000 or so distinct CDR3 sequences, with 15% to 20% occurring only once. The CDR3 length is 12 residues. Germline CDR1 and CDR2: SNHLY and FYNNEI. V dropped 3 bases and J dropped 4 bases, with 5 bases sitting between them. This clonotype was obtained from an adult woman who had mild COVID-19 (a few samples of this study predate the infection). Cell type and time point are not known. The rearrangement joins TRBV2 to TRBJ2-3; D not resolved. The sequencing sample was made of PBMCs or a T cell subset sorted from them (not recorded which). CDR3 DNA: TGTGCCAGCAGTGATTTGTCAGATACGCAGTATTTT. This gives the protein CASSDLSDTQYF.